These T cell receptor beta chains were read from a single sample in a study of cytomegalovirus exposure and HLA in healthy donors. The protocol was immunoSEQ multiplex PCR, while the TCRdb copy is restricted to in-frame clones and leaves out a portion. The data show some 110,000 clones, and the top ten clones hold 6.5% to 7%. Sequencing used PBMCs. These receptors came from a man in his forties in good health and CMV-seropositive. Both conserved end residues are part of each CDR3.

j_gene: TRBJ2-1; v_gene: TRBV7-3; CDR3aa: CASSLVGGAYNEQFF
j_gene: TRBJ2-7; v_gene: TRBV5-1; CDR3aa: CASSQRPRDREYF
j_gene: TRBJ1-5; v_gene: TRBV7-7; CDR3aa: CASSLAAGQPQHF
j_gene: TRBJ2-7; v_gene: TRBV4-3; CDR3aa: CASSSGGPYEQYF
j_gene: TRBJ1-1; v_gene: TRBV28; CDR3aa: CAHKTGGTEAFF
j_gene: TRBJ1-1; v_gene: TRBV4-3; CDR3aa: CASSRDRGEAFF
j_gene: TRBJ1-4; v_gene: TRBV27; CDR3aa: CASRNLMGGTNEKLFF
j_gene: TRBJ2-7; v_gene: TRBV28; CDR3aa: CASSPGLAGAYEQYF
j_gene: TRBJ2-3; v_gene: TRBV6-4; CDR3aa: CASSTSRTDTQYF
j_gene: TRBJ2-7; v_gene: TRBV6-5; CDR3aa: CASSPLAGSYEQYF
j_gene: TRBJ2-3; v_gene: TRBV5-4; CDR3aa: CASSSQGALTDTQYF
j_gene: TRBJ2-7; v_gene: TRBV10-3; CDR3aa: CATGSGSSYEQYF
j_gene: TRBJ2-7; v_gene: TRBV9; CDR3aa: CASSVDEAYEQYF
j_gene: TRBJ2-7; v_gene: TRBV6-1; CDR3aa: CASSGLAGGIYEQYF
j_gene: TRBJ1-2; v_gene: TRBV28; CDR3aa: CASIPWGRNYGYTF
j_gene: TRBJ1-2; v_gene: TRBV28; CDR3aa: CASSPRRLYGYTF
j_gene: TRBJ1-5; v_gene: TRBV9; CDR3aa: CASSPEVWNQPQHF
j_gene: TRBJ2-1; v_gene: TRBV19; CDR3aa: CASSTGLAGGLQFF
j_gene: TRBJ2-7; v_gene: TRBV5-1; CDR3aa: CASSLGAPNPFYEQYF
j_gene: TRBJ2-3; v_gene: TRBV29-1; CDR3aa: CSVQDRARDTQYF
j_gene: TRBJ2-2; v_gene: TRBV12-5; CDR3aa: CATRDSPTGELFF
j_gene: TRBJ2-7; v_gene: TRBV5-6; CDR3aa: CASSLGGGSSYEQYF
j_gene: TRBJ1-4; v_gene: TRBV7-9; CDR3aa: CASSFRLSEKLFF
j_gene: TRBJ1-1; v_gene: TRBV5-4; CDR3aa: CASSRDRDATEAFF
j_gene: TRBJ2-1; v_gene: TRBV6-6; CDR3aa: CASSITLEQFF
j_gene: TRBJ2-3; v_gene: TRBV6-6; CDR3aa: CASSSRGGRSADTQYF
j_gene: TRBJ2-7; v_gene: TRBV28; CDR3aa: CATALRSSYEQYF
j_gene: TRBJ1-5; v_gene: TRBV10-3; CDR3aa: CAIMAGGGQPQHF
j_gene: TRBJ2-4; v_gene: TRBV11-2; CDR3aa: CASSSPTGYNIQYF
j_gene: TRBJ2-3; v_gene: TRBV11-1; CDR3aa: CASSHARRGKDTQYF
j_gene: TRBJ1-2; v_gene: TRBV6-5; CDR3aa: CASRADRGDSYGYTF
j_gene: TRBJ2-7; v_gene: TRBV6-7; CDR3aa: CASSFHRDAGEQYF
j_gene: TRBJ2-7; v_gene: TRBV11-1; CDR3aa: CASSFTRVNEQYF
j_gene: TRBJ1-5; v_gene: TRBV2; CDR3aa: CASSDRVYNQPQHF
j_gene: TRBJ1-2; v_gene: TRBV19; CDR3aa: CASSIQGTAYGYTF
j_gene: TRBJ2-7; v_gene: TRBV7-9; CDR3aa: CASSSYQGNHAYEQYF
j_gene: TRBJ2-1; v_gene: TRBV7-6; CDR3aa: CASSTLQGAHNEQFF
j_gene: TRBJ2-2; v_gene: TRBV4-3; CDR3aa: CASSQDMNTGELFF
j_gene: TRBJ2-1; v_gene: TRBV5-4; CDR3aa: CASSSRTGRNEQFF
j_gene: TRBJ1-1; v_gene: TRBV28; CDR3aa: CASRSGTEMNTEAFF
j_gene: TRBJ1-1; v_gene: TRBV28; CDR3aa: CASQQGAGNTEAFF
j_gene: TRBJ1-4; v_gene: TRBV2; CDR3aa: CASSGGGTEKLFF
j_gene: TRBJ2-2; v_gene: TRBV7-3; CDR3aa: CASSYEGTGELFF
j_gene: TRBJ2-5; v_gene: TRBV11-2; CDR3aa: CASSPDAARIETQYF
j_gene: TRBJ2-7; v_gene: TRBV7-2; CDR3aa: CASRLSGTYEQYF
j_gene: TRBJ2-3; v_gene: TRBV25-1; CDR3aa: CASSDPRATSGGPDTQYF
j_gene: TRBJ2-7; v_gene: TRBV5-1; CDR3aa: CASQESGREQYF
j_gene: TRBJ2-2; v_gene: TRBV7-8; CDR3aa: CASSAWTGETGELFF
j_gene: TRBJ1-2; v_gene: TRBV6-5; CDR3aa: CASSTDRVRGYTF